The source of this TCR beta chain is a study of PD-1 blockade in classical Hodgkin lymphoma. Study outcomes and limitations: By C4D1 there was a significant rise in CD4+ TCR diversity but not in CD8+ TCR diversity. Before treatment, TCR diversity in newly diagnosed patients was reportedly lower than in healthy donors. Exclusion was the outcome for patients who began nivolumab under 1 year after ASCT.

The sample's time point: cycle 4 day 1 (C4D1), after 6 weeks of nivolumab. Autologous stem cell transplantation was followed by relapse in every patient, and brentuximab vedotin exposure varied. The data were produced by immunoSEQ multiplex PCR, yet TCRdb's version contains in-frame clones alone and is incomplete. The repertoire holds about 24,000 clones, with around 68% as singletons. As regards this clone: Antigen unknown.

Sequenced material: peripheral blood mononuclear cells (PBMCs), taken before the fourth cycle of nivolumab. The TCR was taken from a human donor with classical Hodgkin lymphoma.

CDR3 sequence: CASSFITGNTGELFF. Written as DNA, the CDR3 is TGCGCCAGCAGCTTCATTACAGGGAACACCGGGGAGCTGTTTTTT. The V call is TRBV5-1, the J call TRBJ2-2, with D possibly being TRBD1 (5 bases). The CDR3 has 15 residues. From germline, CDR1 is SGHRS and CDR2 YFSETQ. Trimming shortened V by 2 bases and J by 1 base, and 9 bases separated the two germline ends.